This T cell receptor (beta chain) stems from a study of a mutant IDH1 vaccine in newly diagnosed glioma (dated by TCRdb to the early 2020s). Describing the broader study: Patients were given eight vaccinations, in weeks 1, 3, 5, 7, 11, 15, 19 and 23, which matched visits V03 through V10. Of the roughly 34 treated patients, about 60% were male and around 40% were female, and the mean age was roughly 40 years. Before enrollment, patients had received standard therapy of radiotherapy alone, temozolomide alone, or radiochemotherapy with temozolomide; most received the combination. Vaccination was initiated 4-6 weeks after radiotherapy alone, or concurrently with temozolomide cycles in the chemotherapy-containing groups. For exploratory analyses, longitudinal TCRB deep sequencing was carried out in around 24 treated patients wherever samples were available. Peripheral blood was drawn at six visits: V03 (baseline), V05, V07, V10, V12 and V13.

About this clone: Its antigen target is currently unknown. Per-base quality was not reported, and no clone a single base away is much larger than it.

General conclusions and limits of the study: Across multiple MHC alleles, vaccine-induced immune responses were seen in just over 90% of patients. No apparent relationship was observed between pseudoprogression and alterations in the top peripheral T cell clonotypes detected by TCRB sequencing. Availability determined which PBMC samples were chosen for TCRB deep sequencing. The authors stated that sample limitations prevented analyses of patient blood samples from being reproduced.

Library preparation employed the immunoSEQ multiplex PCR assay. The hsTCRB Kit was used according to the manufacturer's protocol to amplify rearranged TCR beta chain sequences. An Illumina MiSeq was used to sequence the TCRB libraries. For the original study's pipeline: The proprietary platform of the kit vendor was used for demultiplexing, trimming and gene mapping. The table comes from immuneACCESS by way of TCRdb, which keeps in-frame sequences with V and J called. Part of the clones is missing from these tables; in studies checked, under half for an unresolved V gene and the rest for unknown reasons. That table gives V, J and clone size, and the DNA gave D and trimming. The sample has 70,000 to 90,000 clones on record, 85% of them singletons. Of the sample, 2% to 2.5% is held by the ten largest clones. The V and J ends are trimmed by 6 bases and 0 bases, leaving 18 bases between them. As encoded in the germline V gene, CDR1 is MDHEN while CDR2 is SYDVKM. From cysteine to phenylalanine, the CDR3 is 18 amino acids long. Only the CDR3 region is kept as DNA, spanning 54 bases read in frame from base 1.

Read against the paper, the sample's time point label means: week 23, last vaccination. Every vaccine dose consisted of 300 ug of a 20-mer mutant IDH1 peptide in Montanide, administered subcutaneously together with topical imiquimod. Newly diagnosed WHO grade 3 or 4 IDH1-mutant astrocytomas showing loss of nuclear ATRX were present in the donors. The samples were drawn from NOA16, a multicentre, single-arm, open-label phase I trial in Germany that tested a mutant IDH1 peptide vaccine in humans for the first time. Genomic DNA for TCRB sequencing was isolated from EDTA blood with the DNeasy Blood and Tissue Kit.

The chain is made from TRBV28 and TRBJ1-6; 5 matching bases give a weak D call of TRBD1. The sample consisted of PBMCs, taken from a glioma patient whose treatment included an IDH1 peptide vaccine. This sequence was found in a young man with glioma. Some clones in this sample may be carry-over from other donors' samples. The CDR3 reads CASRPNWDRGSYNSPLHF. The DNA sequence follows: TGTGCCAGCAGACCAAACTGGGACCGTGGCTCCTATAATTCACCCCTCCACTTT.